The present TCR beta chain was sequenced within a study of CD8+ T cells in alopecia areata. Study-wide background: Treated individuals took tofacitinib by mouth, 5 to 10 mg twice daily.

The sequencing template was cDNA reverse transcribed from extracted RNA. Clones were read by immunoSEQ multiplex PCR, and TCRdb kept only the in-frame ones, dropping some. The repertoire holds over 2,500 clones, with 65% to 85% as singletons. Treatment: oral pan-JAK inhibitor, 5-10 mg twice daily. As part of sample collection, lesional scalp punch biopsies and peripheral blood were taken from alopecia areata patients. The germline CDR1 and CDR2 sequences are MGHRA and YSYEKL. There are 16 residues in the CDR3. Trimming left V 4 bases short and J 0 bases short, with 15 bases between. Material: skin, obtained at week 24, from a patient treated with tofacitinib. This TCR came from a human donor with alopecia areata. The J gene is TRBJ2-5, the V gene TRBV4-1; possible D gene TRBD2, 5 bases. The CDR3 sequence is CASSLRVASNQETQYF. CDR3 in DNA: TGCGCCAGCAGCCTCCGAGTAGCGTCAAACCAAGAGACCCAGTACTTC.